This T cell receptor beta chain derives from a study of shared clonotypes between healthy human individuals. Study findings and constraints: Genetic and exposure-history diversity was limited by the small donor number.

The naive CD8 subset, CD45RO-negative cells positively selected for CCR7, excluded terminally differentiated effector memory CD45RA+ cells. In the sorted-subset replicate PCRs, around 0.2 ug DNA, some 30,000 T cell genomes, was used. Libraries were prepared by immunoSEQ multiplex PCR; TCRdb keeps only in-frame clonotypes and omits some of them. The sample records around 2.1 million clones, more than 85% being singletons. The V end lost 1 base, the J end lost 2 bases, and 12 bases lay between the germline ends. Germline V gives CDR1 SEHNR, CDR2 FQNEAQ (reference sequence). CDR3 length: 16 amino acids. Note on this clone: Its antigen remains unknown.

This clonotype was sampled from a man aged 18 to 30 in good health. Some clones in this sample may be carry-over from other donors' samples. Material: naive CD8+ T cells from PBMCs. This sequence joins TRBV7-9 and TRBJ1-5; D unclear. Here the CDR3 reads CASSLGSGEGNQPQHF. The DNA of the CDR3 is TGTGCCAGCAGCTTAGGGAGCGGCGAGGGCAATCAGCCCCAGCATTTT.